The 26 T cell receptor beta chains below were found in one sample sequenced in a study of T-cell memory formation after mild COVID-19. TCRdb ran MiXCR on the 5' RACE reads and lists one entry per CDR3 protein. The sample has around 200,000 distinct CDR3 sequences, about 11% seen once. Material: PBMCs or a T cell subset sorted from them (not recorded which). These receptors were collected from a man aged 18 to 30 who had mild COVID-19 (a few samples of this study predate the infection). Cell type and time point are not known.

This clonotype was seen more than once but under ten times. V and J are TRBV19 and TRBJ2-7; TRBD2 matches at 10 bases. This CDR3 contains 13 residues. The junction had 5 bases not matched to a gene; V was cut back by 5 bases and J by 7 bases. The V gene's germline CDR1 is LNHDA and CDR2 SQIVND (reference sequence). The CDR3 DNA sequence: TGTGCCAGTAGTTCAACTAGCGGGACAGAGCAGTACGTC. Translating gives CASSSTSGTEQYV.

This clonotype has a count of ten or more. V and J are TRBV7-2 and TRBJ2-7; TRBD1 might be the D (6 bases). CDR1 SGHTA and CDR2 FQGNSA come from the germline V gene. The V end lost 0 bases, the J end lost 3 bases, and 9 bases lay between the germline ends. The CDR3 runs 14 residues. CDR3 DNA: TGTGCCAGCAGCTTAGCGCAGGGGCACTACGAGCAGTACGTC. This translates into CASSLAQGHYEQYV.

This clonotype was found a few times. V gene TRBV2 combines with J gene TRBJ2-7; 7 nucleotides agree with TRBD1. This CDR3 comprises 12 residues. The V segment lost 5 bases and the J segment 7 bases; nucleotides outside the gene matches: 5. Germline assignment: CDR1 SNHLY and CDR2 FYNNEI. The CDR3 nucleotides read TGTGCCAGCAGTTCCACAGGGGAAGAGCAGTACGTC. Amino acid sequence: CASSSTGEEQYV.

The rearrangement links TRBV20-1 to TRBJ1-2, with a tentative D call TRBD1 (5 bases). With 1 base removed from V and 9 bases from J, the gap between germline ends came to 12 bases. The germline CDR1 and CDR2 sequences are DFQATT and SNEGSKA (reference sequence). The CDR3 consists of 12 residues. The CDR3 DNA reads as TGCAGTGCTAGAGTAGACAGCTCTAGCTACACCTTC. As protein: CSARVDSSSYTF.

V usage is TRBV6-5 and J usage is TRBJ2-7; D assignment may be TRBD1 or TRBD2 (6 bases each). CDR3 length equals 15 residues. Between the trimmed V and J ends, which lost 0 bases and 4 bases, there was a span of 13 bases. Germline V gives CDR1 MNHEY, CDR2 SVGAGI. The CDR3 region is CASSYSPGAYYEQYV. CDR3 DNA sequence: TGTGCCAGCAGTTACTCACCGGGGGCGTATTACGAGCAGTACGTC.

This clonotype was counted between two and nine times. The chain employs TRBV6-4 and TRBJ1-3, with 7 bases that match TRBD1. Germline CDR1 reads MRHNA; CDR2 reads SNTAGT. V dropped 4 bases and J dropped 4; count of bases not matched to a gene: 4. The CDR3 length is 14 residues. CDR3 nucleotides: TGTGCCAGCAGTGCAAAGGACAGGGGAAACACCATATATTTT. Its translation: CASSAKDRGNTIYF.

In this sample, this clonotype turned up a few times. The chain is built from TRBV7-2 and TRBJ2-1; TRBD1 might be the D (5 bases). The CDR3 loop spans 14 amino acids. Trimming shortened V by 1 base and J by 5 bases, and 9 bases separated the two germline ends. Germline V CDR1 and CDR2: SGHTA, FQGNSA. The chain's CDR3 is CASSLVGADNEQFF. The CDR3 bases are TGTGCCAGCAGCTTAGTTGGGGCGGACAATGAGCAGTTCTTC.

This clonotype was recorded a few times. J is TRBJ2-7 and V is TRBV6-2 or TRBV6-3; D possibly corresponds to TRBD1 (5 bases). V dropped 6 bases and J dropped 7 bases, with 16 bases sitting between them. The CDR3 contains 13 residues. In germline, CDR1 is MNHEY, CDR2 SVGEGT. CDR3 nucleotides: TGTGCCAGCAGCCCCGGACACCGTGGGGAGCAGTACGTC. Its translation is CASSPGHRGEQYV.

The table lists this clonotype with many counts. CDR3 DNA sequence: TGCGCCAGCAGCTTGGGTACAGCACAAGAGACCCAGTACTTC. Translation gives CASSLGTAQETQYF. V gene TRBV5-1 combines with J gene TRBJ2-5; D ambiguous. CDR1 SGHRS and CDR2 YFSETQ come from the germline V gene. CDR3 length: 14 amino acids. The V end was cut by 0 bases, the J end by 2 bases, with 8 bases between.

The gene calls are TRBV7-9 and TRBJ2-7; D possibly corresponds to TRBD1 (6 bases). Germline loops: CDR1 SEHNR, CDR2 FQNEAQ (reference sequence). The ends were cut back, 5 bases at V and 2 bases at J, with 13 bases in the middle. This CDR3 has 14 amino acids. The CDR3 DNA is TGTGCCAGCAGCGCTAGGTGGGGGCCCTACGAGCAGTACGTC. Translated, it gives CASSARWGPYEQYV.

This clonotype was counted only a few times. The V gene is TRBV10-3, the J gene TRBJ2-7, with TRBD2 identical over 7 bases. The CDR3 spans 15 residues. Unmatched junction bases numbered 13, after V lost 11 bases and J lost 0 bases. CDR1 and CDR2 from the germline V gene are ENHRY and SYGVKD. The CDR3 nucleotides read TGTGCCTCCCTCCGCGGGGGATCTAGCTCCTACGAGCAGTACTTC. The encoded protein is CASLRGGSSSYEQYF.

The V and J genes are TRBV20-1 and TRBJ1-5, with a weak D call TRBD1 (6 bases). Germline assignment: CDR1 DFQATT and CDR2 SNEGSKA (reference sequence). Trimming left V 6 bases short and J 2 bases short, with 23 bases between. CDR3 length: 17 amino acids. CDR3 sequence (DNA): TGCAGTGCCAGAAGACAGGCGCTACGCGGTGGCAATCAGCCCCAGCATTTT. Translated: CSARRQALRGGNQPQHF.

This clonotype was seen many times. This chain connects TRBV3-1 to TRBJ1-4; weak D call: TRBD1 (5 bases). Trimming cost V 4 bases and J 0 bases, with 12 bases left between them. This CDR3 is built from 16 residues. Germline V gene sequence: CDR1 LGHDT, CDR2 YNNKEL (reference sequence). In DNA, the CDR3 is TGTGCCAGCAGCCGATGGGACGAGGCAACTAATGAAAAACTGTTTTTT. Translated, it gives CASSRWDEATNEKLFF.

This clonotype was recorded a few times. The chain is built from TRBV29-1 and TRBJ2-2, with 7 positions matching TRBD1. Germline V gene lookup returns CDR1 SQVTM and CDR2 ANQGSEA. Trimming at V came to 2 bases and at J to 6 bases, leaving 3 bases not matched to a gene. There are 13 residues in the CDR3. DNA for the CDR3: TGCAGCGTTGAAAGGCAGGGGGCCGGGGAGCTGTTTTTT. Its translation is CSVERQGAGELFF.

This clonotype has more than one count but fewer than ten. V gene TRBV30 combines with J gene TRBJ2-1; 7 positions match TRBD1. V shed 8 bases, J shed 0 bases, and the junction held 13 bases outside the gene matches. Germline CDR1 reads GTSNPN; CDR2 reads SVGIG (reference sequence). The CDR3 spans 16 residues. CDR3 nucleotide sequence: TGTGCCCGGGGAGTAGGGGGCTTAAGCTCCTACAATGAGCAGTTCTTC. This sequence encodes CARGVGGLSSYNEQFF.

This clonotype was seen a handful of times. The rearrangement uses TRBV7-9 and TRBJ2-3; D may be TRBD1 (5 bases). CDR3 length: 14 amino acids. V shed 4 bases and J shed 0 bases, with 8 bases lying between them. Per germline, CDR1 SEHNR and CDR2 FQNEAQ (reference sequence). CDR3 coding DNA: TGTGCCAGCAGCTCTTCAGGGAGCACAGATACGCAGTATTTT. Translating it yields CASSSSGSTDTQYF.

In this sample, this clonotype turned up many times. The chain joins TRBV12-3 or TRBV12-4 to TRBJ1-1, with 10 nucleotides matching TRBD1. J gave up 4 bases and V 4 bases, and 3 bases lay outside the gene matches. There are 14 residues in the CDR3. The CDR3 protein is CASSSRDRGTEAFF. For the CDR3, the DNA is TGTGCCAGCAGTTCGCGGGACAGGGGCACTGAAGCTTTCTTT.

This clonotype was counted only a few times. The chain is built from TRBV30 and TRBJ1-1; 7 bases match TRBD1. The CDR3 is 16 residues long. V shed 2 bases, J shed 0 bases, and the junction held 9 bases outside the gene matches. Germline V gives CDR1 GTSNPN, CDR2 SVGIG (reference sequence). The CDR3 DNA follows: TGTGCCTGGAGTCGGAACAGGGGATCACTGAACACTGAAGCTTTCTTT. It is translated as CAWSRNRGSLNTEAFF.

This chain uses TRBV6-6 with TRBJ2-4; D is possibly TRBD1 or TRBD2 (5 bases each). Looked up from germline, CDR1 is MNHNY and CDR2 is SVGAGI (reference sequence). The CDR3 consists of 14 residues. V lost 6 bases and J lost 11, with 20 bases in between. Here the CDR3 reads CASSPGTQGRVQYF. In DNA form, the CDR3 reads TGTGCCAGCAGCCCCGGGACCCAGGGCCGTGTTCAGTACTTC.

This clonotype was found a few times. The chain recombines TRBV12-3 or TRBV12-4 with TRBJ1-6; 8 bases fit TRBD1. V gave up 1 base and J gave up 9 bases; unmatched junction bases: 5. This CDR3 comprises 15 residues. CDR3 in amino acids: CASSLGGTGFSPLHF. The DNA of the CDR3 is TGTGCCAGCAGTTTAGGAGGGACAGGCTTTTCACCCCTCCACTTT.

This clonotype was found a few times. This sequence joins TRBV5-5 and TRBJ2-1; perhaps TRBD2 as D (7 bases). Germline assignment: CDR1 SGHKS and CDR2 YYEKEE (reference sequence). Trimming pared 2 bases from V and 6 bases from J, leaving 12 bases between. The CDR3 extends over 14 amino acids. The CDR3 region is CASSFGGARNEQFF. CDR3 nucleotides: TGTGCCAGCAGCTTTGGGGGGGCCCGCAATGAGCAGTTCTTC.

The CDR3 reads CASRDDRAYTQYF. CDR3 nucleotides: TGTGCCAGTAGGGATGACAGGGCCTATACGCAGTATTTT. The chain couples TRBV19 to TRBJ2-3; 7 bases match TRBD1. Trimming cost V 6 bases and J 7 bases; bases outside gene matches: 7. This CDR3 comprises 13 residues. Looked up from germline, CDR1 is LNHDA and CDR2 is SQIVND (reference sequence).

The chain has TRBV7-3 and TRBJ1-1; a possible D gene is TRBD1 (5 bases). Germline CDR1 reads SGHTA; CDR2 reads FQGTGA. CDR3 size: 17 residues. V was clipped by 5 bases and J by 1 base, with 20 bases between them. The CDR3 DNA reads TGTGCCAGCAGCGGAGCGAAGGGGAGGTTGGCGAACACTGAAGCTTTCTTT. The encoded protein is CASSGAKGRLANTEAFF. Supplemented by reference TRBV7-3 and TRBJ1-1, the full variable domain reads GAGVSQTPSNKVTEKGKYVELRCDPISGHTALYWYRQSLGQGPEFLIYFQGTGAADDSGLPNDRFFAVRPEGSVSTLKIQRTERGDSAVYLCASSGAKGRLANTEAFFGQGTRLTVV.

This clonotype came up many times. The rearrangement uses TRBV7-2 and TRBJ2-1; a weak D match, TRBD1 (6 bases). CDR1 and CDR2 (germline): SGHTA, FQGNSA. The CDR3 sequence is 15 residues long. Trimming cost V 2 bases and J 5 bases, with 13 bases left between them. This chain's CDR3 is CASSLRSKGDNEQFF. As DNA, the CDR3 is TGTGCCAGCAGCTTAAGGTCTAAGGGGGACAATGAGCAGTTCTTC. The whole variable domain, filled in from reference TRBV7-2 and TRBJ2-1, reads GAGVSQSPSNKVTEKGKDVELRCDPISGHTALYWYRQSLGQGLEFLIYFQGNSAPDKSGLPSDRFSAERTGGSVSTLTIQRTQQEDSAVYLCASSLRSKGDNEQFFGPGTRLTVL.

V gene TRBV7-6 combines with J gene TRBJ2-5, with D tentatively TRBD2 (6 bases). There are 13 residues in the CDR3. The V end was cut by 4 bases, the J end by 2 bases, with 8 bases between. From germline, CDR1 is SGHVS and CDR2 FNYEAQ. The CDR3 loop is CASSWDWQETQYF. CDR3 sequence (DNA): TGTGCCAGCAGCTGGGACTGGCAAGAGACCCAGTACTTC.

The sample holds many counts of this clonotype. The chain is built from TRBV7-8 and TRBJ1-3; D gene unclear. Germline V gives CDR1 SGHVS, CDR2 FQNEAQ. The CDR3 covers 12 residues. The V and J ends lost 6 bases and 0 bases respectively, with 3 bases between them. The DNA of the CDR3 is TGTGCCAGCAGTCCCTCTGGAAACACCATATATTTT. Encoded protein: CASSPSGNTIYF.